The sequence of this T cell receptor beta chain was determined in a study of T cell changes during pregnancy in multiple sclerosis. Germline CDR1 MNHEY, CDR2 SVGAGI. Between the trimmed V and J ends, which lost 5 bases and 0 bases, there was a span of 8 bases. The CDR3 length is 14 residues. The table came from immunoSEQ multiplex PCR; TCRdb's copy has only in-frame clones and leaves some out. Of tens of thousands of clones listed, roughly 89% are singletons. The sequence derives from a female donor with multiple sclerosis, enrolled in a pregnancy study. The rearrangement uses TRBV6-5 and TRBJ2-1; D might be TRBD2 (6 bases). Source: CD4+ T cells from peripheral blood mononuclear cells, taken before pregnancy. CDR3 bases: TGTGCCAGCAGTCGGGGACTCTCCTACAATGAGCAGTTCTTC. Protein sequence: CASSRGLSYNEQFF.